This is a list of T cell receptor beta chains from one sample in a study of T cell repertoires in cytomegalovirus infection. One entry per CDR3 protein results from TCRdb running MiXCR on the reads. The profile shows 360,000 or so distinct CDR3 sequences, roughly 34% of them singletons. The antigens these receptors bind are not known. Sequencing was performed on cultured PBMCs, taken from culture after CMV antigen stimulation. The source is a human donor in good health (CMV status not recorded). Some clones in this sample may be carry-over from other donors' samples. The CDR3 runs from the conserved cysteine through the conserved F or W. Each record gives: V gene, clone size, J gene, D gene, CDR3 DNA, CDR3 protein. D genes are given only for firm matches. Size tells how often a clone was seen (once, few, many) or the class of an expanded clone, and some rows leave it out.

V gene: TRBV12-5; clone size: -; J gene: TRBJ2-1; D gene: TRBD2; CDR3 DNA: TGTGCTAGTGGTCCCCCGAGCGGGATTTACAATGAGCAGTTCTTC; CDR3 protein: CASGPPSGIYNEQFF
V gene: TRBV7-8; clone size: few; J gene: TRBJ1-5; D gene: -; CDR3 DNA: TGTGCCAGCAGCTCGACAGGCCATAGCAATCAGCCCCAGCATTTT; CDR3 protein: CASSSTGHSNQPQHF
V gene: TRBV7-2; clone size: many; J gene: TRBJ2-1; D gene: -; CDR3 DNA: TGTGCCAGCAGTCCACAGGCACCCCCCAATGAGCAGTTCTTC; CDR3 protein: CASSPQAPPNEQFF
V gene: TRBV30; clone size: -; J gene: TRBJ2-7; D gene: -; CDR3 DNA: TGTGCCTGGAGTCGTTCCTCGCCCCTCTACGAGCAGTACTTC; CDR3 protein: CAWSRSSPLYEQYF
V gene: TRBV11-2; clone size: -; J gene: TRBJ2-2; D gene: TRBD2; CDR3 DNA: TGTGCCAGCAGCCGAATAAGGACTAGCGGGAGGTATACCCCCGGGGAGCTGTTTTTT; CDR3 protein: CASSRIRTSGRYTPGELFF
V gene: TRBV25-1; clone size: few; J gene: TRBJ2-3; D gene: TRBD2; CDR3 DNA: TGTGCCAGCAGTGATACTGGGCTAGCGGGAGATACGCAGTATTTT; CDR3 protein: CASSDTGLAGDTQYF
V gene: TRBV2; clone size: -; J gene: TRBJ2-1; D gene: -; CDR3 DNA: TGTGCCAGCAAAACGGGAGTCTCCCACAATGAGCAGTTCTTC; CDR3 protein: CASKTGVSHNEQFF
V gene: TRBV12-3/TRBV12-4; clone size: -; J gene: TRBJ1-5; D gene: -; CDR3 DNA: TGTGCCAGAAGTTTAGCACAGGGCGGGCAGCCCCAGCATTTT; CDR3 protein: CARSLAQGGQPQHF
V gene: TRBV15; clone size: many; J gene: TRBJ1-2; D gene: -; CDR3 DNA: TGTGCCACCAGCAGAGATAGGGTATTGGTGGACACCTTC; CDR3 protein: CATSRDRVLVDTF
V gene: TRBV5-3; clone size: few; J gene: TRBJ1-4; D gene: TRBD1; CDR3 DNA: TGTGCCAGCAGCTTCGGACAGGGGGCAACTAATGAAAAACTGTTTTTT; CDR3 protein: CASSFGQGATNEKLFF
V gene: TRBV7-8; clone size: few; J gene: TRBJ2-5; D gene: TRBD2; CDR3 DNA: TGTGCCAGCAGCACTCGACTAGCTGGCCAAGAGACCCAGTACTTC; CDR3 protein: CASSTRLAGQETQYF
V gene: TRBV7-3; clone size: -; J gene: TRBJ2-1; D gene: TRBD2; CDR3 DNA: TGTGCCAGCAGCTTAACCCCTAGCGGATACAATGAGCAGTTCTTC; CDR3 protein: CASSLTPSGYNEQFF
V gene: TRBV29-1; clone size: -; J gene: TRBJ1-2; D gene: -; CDR3 DNA: TGCAGCGTTCAGGACGCCCTTTATGGCTACACCTTC; CDR3 protein: CSVQDALYGYTF
V gene: TRBV10-3; clone size: many; J gene: TRBJ2-3; D gene: -; CDR3 DNA: TGTGCCATCAGTGACCGGGAATCAGATACGCAGTATTTT; CDR3 protein: CAISDRESDTQYF
V gene: TRBV19; clone size: -; J gene: TRBJ2-7; D gene: -; CDR3 DNA: TGTGCCAGTAGTATAAACGGGAGTCCCTACGAGCAGTACTTC; CDR3 protein: CASSINGSPYEQYF
V gene: TRBV11-2; clone size: -; J gene: TRBJ2-2; D gene: -; CDR3 DNA: TGTGCCAGCAGCTTAGGCGGGGCTAGCGCCTACACCGGGGAGCTGTTTTTT; CDR3 protein: CASSLGGASAYTGELFF